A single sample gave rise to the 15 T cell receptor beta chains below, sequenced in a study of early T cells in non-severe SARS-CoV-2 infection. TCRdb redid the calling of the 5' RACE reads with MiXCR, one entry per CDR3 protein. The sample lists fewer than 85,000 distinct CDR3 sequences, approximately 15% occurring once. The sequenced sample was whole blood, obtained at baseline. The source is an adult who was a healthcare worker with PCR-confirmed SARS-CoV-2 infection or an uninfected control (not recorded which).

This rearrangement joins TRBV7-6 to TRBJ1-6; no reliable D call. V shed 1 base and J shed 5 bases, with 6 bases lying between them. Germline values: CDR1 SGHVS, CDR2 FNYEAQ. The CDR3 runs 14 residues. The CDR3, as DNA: TGTGCCAGCAGCTTAGACTTGAATAATTCACCCCTCCACTTT. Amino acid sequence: CASSLDLNNSPLHF. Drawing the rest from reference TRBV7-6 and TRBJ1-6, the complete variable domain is GAGVSQSPRYKVTKRGQDVALRCDPISGHVSLYWYRQALGQGPEFLTYFNYEAQQDKSGLPNDRFSAERPEGSISTLTIQRTEQRDSAMYRCASSLDLNNSPLHFGNGTRLTVT.

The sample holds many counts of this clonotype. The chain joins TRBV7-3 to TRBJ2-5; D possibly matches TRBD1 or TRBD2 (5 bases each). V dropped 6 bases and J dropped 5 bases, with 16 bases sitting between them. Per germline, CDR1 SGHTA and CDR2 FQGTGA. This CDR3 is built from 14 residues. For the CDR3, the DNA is TGTGCCAGCAGTCGGGGCCCGGGCGGGGAGACCCAGTACTTC. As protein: CASSRGPGGETQYF.

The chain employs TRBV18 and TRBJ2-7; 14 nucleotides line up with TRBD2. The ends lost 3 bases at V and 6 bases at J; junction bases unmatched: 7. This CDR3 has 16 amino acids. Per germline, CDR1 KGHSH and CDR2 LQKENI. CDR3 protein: CASSPIPTSGRAEQYF. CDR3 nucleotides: TGTGCCAGCTCACCTATACCGACTAGCGGGAGGGCCGAGCAGTACTTC.

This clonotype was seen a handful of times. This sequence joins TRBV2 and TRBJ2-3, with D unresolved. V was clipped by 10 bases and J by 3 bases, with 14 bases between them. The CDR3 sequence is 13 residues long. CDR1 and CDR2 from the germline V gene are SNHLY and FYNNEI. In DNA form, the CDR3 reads TGTGCCACCTCAAAGGTGTCGACAGATACGCAGTATTTT. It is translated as CATSKVSTDTQYF.

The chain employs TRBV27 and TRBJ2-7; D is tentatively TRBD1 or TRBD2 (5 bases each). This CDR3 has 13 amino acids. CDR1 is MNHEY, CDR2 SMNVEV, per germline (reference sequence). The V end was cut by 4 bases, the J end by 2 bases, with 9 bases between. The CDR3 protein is CASSWDGAYEQYF. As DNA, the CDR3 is TGTGCCAGCAGTTGGGACGGAGCCTACGAGCAGTACTTC.

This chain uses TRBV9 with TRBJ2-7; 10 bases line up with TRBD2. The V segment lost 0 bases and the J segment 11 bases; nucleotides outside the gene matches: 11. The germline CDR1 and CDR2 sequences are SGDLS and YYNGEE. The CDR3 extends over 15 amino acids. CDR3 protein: CASSVDPSGSRGKYF. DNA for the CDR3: TGTGCCAGCAGCGTAGACCCTAGCGGGAGCAGGGGGAAGTACTTC. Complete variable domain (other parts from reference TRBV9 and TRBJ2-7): DSGVTQTPKHLITATGQRVTLRCSPRSGDLSVYWYQQSLDQGLQFLIQYYNGEERAKGNILERFSAQQFPDLHSELNLSSLELGDSALYFCASSVDPSGSRGKYFGPGTRLTVT.

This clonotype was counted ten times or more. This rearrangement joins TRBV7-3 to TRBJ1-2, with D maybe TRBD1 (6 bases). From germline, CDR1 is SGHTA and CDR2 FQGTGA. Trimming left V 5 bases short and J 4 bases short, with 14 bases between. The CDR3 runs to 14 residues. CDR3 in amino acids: CASSPDSSGYGYTF. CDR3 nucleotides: TGTGCCAGCAGCCCGGACAGTTCTGGCTATGGCTACACCTTC.

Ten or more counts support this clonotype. The CDR3 region has the DNA TGTGCCACCAGTGATCCCCGCCCGACAGGGGAAGCGAAGACCCAGTACTTC. It encodes CATSDPRPTGEAKTQYF. The rearrangement uses TRBV24-1 and TRBJ2-5; TRBD1 aligns across 8 bases. From germline, CDR1 is KGHDR and CDR2 SFDVKD. V lost 3 bases, J lost 6 bases, and 14 bases stayed unmatched. The CDR3 has 17 amino acids.

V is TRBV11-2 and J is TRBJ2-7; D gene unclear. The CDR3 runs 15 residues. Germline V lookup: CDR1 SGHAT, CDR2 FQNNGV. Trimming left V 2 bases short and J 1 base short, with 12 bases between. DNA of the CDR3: TGTGCCAGCAGCTTATTAGGCCTTGCATCCTACGAGCAGTACTTC. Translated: CASSLLGLASYEQYF.

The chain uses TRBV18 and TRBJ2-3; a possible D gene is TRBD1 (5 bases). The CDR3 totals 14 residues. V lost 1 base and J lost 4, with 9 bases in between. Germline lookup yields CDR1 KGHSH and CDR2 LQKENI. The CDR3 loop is CASSPQQGPDTQYF. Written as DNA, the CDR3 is TGTGCCAGCTCACCACAGCAGGGCCCAGATACGCAGTATTTT. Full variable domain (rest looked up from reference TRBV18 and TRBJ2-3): NAGVMQNPRHLVRRRGQEARLRCSPMKGHSHVYWYRQLPEEGLKFMVYLQKENIIDESGMPKERFSAEFPKEGPSILRIQQVVRGDSAAYFCASSPQQGPDTQYFGPGTRLTVL.

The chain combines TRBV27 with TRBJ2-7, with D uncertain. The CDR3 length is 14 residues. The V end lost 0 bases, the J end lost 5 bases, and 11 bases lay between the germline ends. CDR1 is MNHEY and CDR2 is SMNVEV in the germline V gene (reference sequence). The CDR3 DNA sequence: TGTGCCAGCAGTTTATCGGTACAGCTGAACGAGCAGTACTTC. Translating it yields CASSLSVQLNEQYF.

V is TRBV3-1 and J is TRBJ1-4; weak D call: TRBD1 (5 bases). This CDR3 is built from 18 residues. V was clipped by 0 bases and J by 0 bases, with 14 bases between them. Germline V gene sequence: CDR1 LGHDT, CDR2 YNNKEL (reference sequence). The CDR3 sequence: CASSQDEQAFATNEKLFF. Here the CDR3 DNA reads TGTGCCAGCAGCCAAGATGAACAGGCCTTTGCAACTAATGAAAAACTGTTTTTT.

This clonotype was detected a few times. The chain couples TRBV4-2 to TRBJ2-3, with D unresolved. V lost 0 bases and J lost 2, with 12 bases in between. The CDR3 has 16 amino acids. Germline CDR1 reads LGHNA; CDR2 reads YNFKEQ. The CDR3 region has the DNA TGTGCCAGCAGCCAAGAACTGCGGAGCTACACAGATACGCAGTATTTT. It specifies CASSQELRSYTDTQYF.

The CDR3 sequence is CASSLSGARSSYEQYF. CDR3 nucleotide sequence: TGTGCCAGCAGCTTAAGCGGGGCGCGTAGCTCCTACGAGCAGTACTTC. This rearrangement joins TRBV7-9 to TRBJ2-7, with 7 bases matching TRBD2. This CDR3 is built from 16 residues. Germline CDR1 and CDR2: SEHNR and FQNEAQ (reference sequence). V shed 2 bases, J shed 0 bases, and the junction held 7 bases outside the gene matches.

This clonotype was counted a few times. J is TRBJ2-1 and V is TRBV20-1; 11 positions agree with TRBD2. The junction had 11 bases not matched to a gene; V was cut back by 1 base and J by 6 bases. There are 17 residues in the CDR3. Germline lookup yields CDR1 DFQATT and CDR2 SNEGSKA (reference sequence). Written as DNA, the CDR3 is TGCAGTGCTAGAGGACTAGCGGGGCTTTCCCCGGGCAATGAGCAGTTCTTC. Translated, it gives CSARGLAGLSPGNEQFF.